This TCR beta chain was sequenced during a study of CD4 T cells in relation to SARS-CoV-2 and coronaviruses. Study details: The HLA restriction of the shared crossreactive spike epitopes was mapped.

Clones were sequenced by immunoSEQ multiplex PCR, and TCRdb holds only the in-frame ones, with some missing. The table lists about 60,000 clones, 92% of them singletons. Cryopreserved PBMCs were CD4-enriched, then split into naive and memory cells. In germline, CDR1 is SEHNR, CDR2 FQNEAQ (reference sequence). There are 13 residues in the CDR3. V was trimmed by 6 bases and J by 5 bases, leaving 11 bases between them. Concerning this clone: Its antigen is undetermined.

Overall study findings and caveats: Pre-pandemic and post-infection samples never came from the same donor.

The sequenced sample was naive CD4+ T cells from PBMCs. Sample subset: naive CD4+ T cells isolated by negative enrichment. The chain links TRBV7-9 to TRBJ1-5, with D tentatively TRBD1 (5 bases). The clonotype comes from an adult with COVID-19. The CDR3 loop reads CASSRGSHQPQHF. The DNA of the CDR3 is TGTGCCAGCAGTAGGGGTTCGCATCAGCCCCAGCATTTT.